The 10 T cell receptor beta chains reported below all come from one sample, sequenced in a study of cytomegalovirus exposure and HLA in healthy donors. The PCR made use of 60 Vbeta and 13 Jbeta primers. Assay: immunoSEQ multiplex PCR; the TCRdb copy retains only in-frame clones and omits some. The repertoire holds about 150,000 clones, with around 74% as singletons. Sequences were obtained from PBMCs. These receptors were obtained from a man aged 50-59 years in good health and CMV-seropositive.

This clone was recorded a few times. V and J are TRBV7-6 and TRBJ1-1, with unresolved D. The V gene's germline CDR1 is SGHVS and CDR2 FNYEAQ. Trimming shortened V by 1 base and J by 4 bases, and 16 bases separated the two germline ends. This CDR3 spans 16 amino acids. The CDR3 nucleotides are TGTGCCAGCAGCTTAGTGTCGATACCTGAGGGCACTGAAGCTTTCTTT. This gives the protein CASSLVSIPEGTEAFF.

The CDR3 sequence is CASSLDGATDTQYF. CDR3 in DNA: TGTGCCAGCAGCTTAGATGGAGCGACAGATACGCAGTATTTT. The V and J genes are TRBV7-9 and TRBJ2-3; D uncertain. Germline-derived CDR1 and CDR2 are SEHNR and FQNEAQ (reference sequence). Trimming shortened V by 1 base and J by 3 bases, and 8 bases separated the two germline ends. This CDR3 is built from 14 residues.

V is TRBV19 and J is TRBJ2-7; D not certain. Trimming removed 4 bases at V and 0 bases at J, with 10 bases between. Germline CDR1 LNHDA, CDR2 SQIVND (reference sequence). The CDR3 runs to 14 residues. The chain's CDR3 is CASSRQESSYEQYF. CDR3 coding DNA: TGTGCCAGTAGTAGACAAGAGAGCTCCTACGAGCAGTACTTC.

This chain joins TRBV18 and TRBJ1-2; TRBD1 aligns across 7 bases. Trimming at V came to 1 base and at J to 3 bases, leaving 5 bases not matched to a gene. Germline loops: CDR1 KGHSH, CDR2 LQKENI. CDR3 length: 15 amino acids. In DNA, the CDR3 is TGTGCCAGCTCACCACTGGAAGGGGGCCACTATGGCTACACCTTC. Its protein is CASSPLEGGHYGYTF. Full variable domain (remainder filled in from reference TRBV18 and TRBJ1-2): NAGVMQNPRHLVRRRGQEARLRCSPMKGHSHVYWYRQLPEEGLKFMVYLQKENIIDESGMPKERFSAEFPKEGPSILRIQQVVRGDSAAYFCASSPLEGGHYGYTFGSGTRLTVV.

The chain recombines TRBV5-1 with TRBJ2-3; the match to TRBD2 covers 9 bases. Trimming took 3 bases from V and 6 from J; bases not matched to a gene: 11. The germline V gene encodes CDR1 SGHRS and CDR2 YFSETQ. The CDR3 is 16 amino acids. CDR3 in DNA: TGCGCCAGCAGCTCCAACGCGATGGCGGGAGGGGATACGCAGTATTTT. It is translated as CASSSNAMAGGDTQYF.

This chain uses TRBV5-1 with TRBJ2-3; TRBD1 might be the D (6 bases). Germline lookup yields CDR1 SGHRS and CDR2 YFSETQ. This CDR3 has 15 amino acids. The V gene lost 7 bases and the J gene lost 6 bases, with 21 bases spanning the gap. CDR3 protein: CASGKDSSNDDTQYF. The CDR3 DNA is TGCGCCAGCGGGAAGGACAGTAGCAATGACGATACGCAGTATTTT.

A single count supports this clone. J is TRBJ2-7 and V is TRBV5-5; weak D call: TRBD2 (6 bases). Germline V CDR1 and CDR2: SGHKS, YYEKEE (reference sequence). The germline V and J ends were trimmed by 0 bases and 3 bases, with 13 bases remaining between them. This CDR3 spans 15 amino acids. The CDR3 is CASSLGGVSIYEQYF. The CDR3 region has the DNA TGTGCCAGCAGCTTGGGCGGGGTGTCTATCTACGAGCAGTACTTC.

In this sample, this clone turned up many times. Here the CDR3 DNA reads TGTGCCAGCAGTAAGACGGTAGTCGGGGAGACCCAGTACTTC. Amino acid sequence: CASSKTVVGETQYF. This chain uses TRBV2 with TRBJ2-5; D uncertain. The length of the CDR3 is 14 residues. Trimming left V 5 bases short and J 5 bases short, with 15 bases between. CDR1 SNHLY and CDR2 FYNNEI come from the germline V gene.

The V and J genes are TRBV27 and TRBJ1-2; D is perhaps TRBD1 (6 bases). V lost 3 bases, J lost 4 bases, and 12 bases lay in between. In germline, CDR1 is MNHEY, CDR2 SMNVEV (reference sequence). The CDR3 extends over 14 amino acids. CDR3 loop: CASSFGGAGYGYTF. The CDR3 nucleotides are TGTGCCAGCAGTTTCGGGGGGGCGGGCTATGGCTACACCTTC.

The V and J genes are TRBV19 and TRBJ1-5; D gene uncertain. Trimming shortened V by 6 bases and J by 7 bases, and 16 bases separated the two germline ends. The CDR3 has 14 amino acids. The germline V gene has CDR1 LNHDA and CDR2 SQIVND (reference sequence). DNA of the CDR3: TGTGCCAGTAGCATCGGGGTCGGAGGGCAGCCCCAGCATTTT. Its protein product is CASSIGVGGQPQHF. The entire variable domain, with the rest obtained from reference TRBV19 and TRBJ1-5, is as follows: DGGITQSPKYLFRKEGQNVTLSCEQNLNHDAMYWYRQDPGQGLRLIYYSQIVNDFQKGDIAEGYSVSREKKESFPLTVTSAQKNPTAFYLCASSIGVGGQPQHFGDGTRLSIL.